This note documents a single TCR beta chain sequence. The data are from a study of response to subunit inactivated influenza vaccine. V gave up 3 bases and J gave up 2 bases; unmatched junction bases: 8. The CDR3 loop spans 17 amino acids. The germline V gene has CDR1 MNHNS and CDR2 SASEGT. TCRdb used MiXCR to reprocess the RT-PCR reads, holding one entry per CDR3 protein. Of approximately 680,000 distinct CDR3 sequences listed, approximately 14% are singletons. V is TRBV6-1 and J is TRBJ2-1, with 9 bases matching TRBD2. The material sequenced was PBMCs from blood, taken roughly 13 days after vaccination. This sequence was found in a man between 45 and 60 years old who received an inactivated influenza vaccine. In DNA form, the CDR3 reads TGTGCCAGCAGTGACCCAGCGGGAGGTACCCCCTACAATGAGCAGTTCTTC. It encodes CASSDPAGGTPYNEQFF.